Presented here are 8 T cell receptor beta chains from one specimen sequenced in a study of T-cell reconstitution after alpha-beta-depleted transplantation in children. Unique molecular identifiers were incorporated when the TCRbeta library was constructed. TCRdb recomputed calls from the PCR reads with MiXCR, one row per CDR3 protein. The sample includes about 20,000 distinct CDR3 sequences, around 13% of them seen just once. Here the sequenced sample was PBMCs, mostly from graft donor cells, taken 60 days after TCRalphabeta/CD19-depleted stem cell transplant. The receptors originated from a female patient aged 2-15 years who had a stem cell transplant for congenital amegakaryocytic thrombocytopenia, so the T cells may come from the graft donor.

The J gene is TRBJ2-6, the V gene TRBV2; possibly TRBD2 for D (5 bases). CDR1 SNHLY and CDR2 FYNNEI come from the germline V gene. This CDR3 has 16 residues. Trimming shortened V by 5 bases and J by 0 bases, and 11 bases separated the two germline ends. CDR3 DNA: TGTGCCAGCAGTTACCTAGGAGGCTCTGGGGCCAACGTCCTGACTTTC. Its translation is CASSYLGGSGANVLTF.

This clonotype was observed a handful of times. This rearrangement joins TRBV12-3 or TRBV12-4 to TRBJ2-1; 9 nucleotides line up with TRBD2. The CDR3 loop spans 15 amino acids. The V segment lost 2 bases and the J segment 5 bases; nucleotides outside the gene matches: 4. The CDR3 spells CASSLQREDNNEQFF. The CDR3 nucleotides read TGTGCCAGCAGTTTACAGCGGGAGGACAACAATGAGCAGTTCTTC.

This clonotype occurred many times. The chain carries TRBV4-1 and TRBJ1-3; D possibly corresponds to TRBD1 (5 bases). V lost 4 bases to trimming and J lost 0 bases, with 10 bases between them. Germline V gene lookup returns CDR1 MGHRA and CDR2 YSYEKL. The CDR3 covers 15 residues. The CDR3 reads CASSLLTVSGNTIYF. The CDR3 DNA reads as TGCGCCAGCAGCCTCCTGACAGTCTCTGGAAACACCATATATTTT.

This clonotype was counted many times. The chain uses TRBV20-1 and TRBJ1-1; D might be TRBD1 (5 bases). The CDR3 extends over 12 amino acids. Trimming stripped 0 bases from V and 6 bases from J, with 8 bases between. Germline-derived CDR1 and CDR2 are DFQATT and SNEGSKA (reference sequence). CDR3 in amino acids: CSAREQASEAFF. CDR3 nucleotides: TGCAGTGCTAGAGAACAGGCGTCTGAAGCTTTCTTT.

In this sample, this clonotype turned up many times. The chain joins TRBV3-1 to TRBJ2-1; D is unclear. CDR3 length equals 17 residues. Germline CDR1 LGHDT, CDR2 YNNKEL (reference sequence). Trimming shortened V by 4 bases and J by 3 bases, and 19 bases separated the two germline ends. CDR3 coding DNA: TGTGCCAGCAGCCCCACCGGAGCCCGAGCCTTCTACAATGAGCAGTTCTTC. It is translated as CASSPTGARAFYNEQFF.

This clonotype was recorded at least ten times. The chain links TRBV10-3 to TRBJ2-2; D perhaps matches TRBD2 (5 bases). The CDR3 is 15 amino acids. Trimming shortened V by 4 bases and J by 4 bases, and 13 bases separated the two germline ends. The V gene's germline CDR1 is ENHRY and CDR2 SYGVKD. CDR3 amino acids: CAISGARAPTGELFF. CDR3 sequence (DNA): TGTGCCATCAGTGGGGCGCGGGCCCCCACCGGGGAGCTGTTTTTT.

This clonotype was seen ten or more times. The V and J genes are TRBV20-1 and TRBJ1-4, with 8 bases aligning to TRBD1. The ends lost 6 bases at V and 3 bases at J; junction bases unmatched: 6. Germline V gives CDR1 DFQATT, CDR2 SNEGSKA (reference sequence). The CDR3 is 14 residues long. DNA for the CDR3: TGCAGTGCCCAGCAGGGGGCGGCTAATGAAAAACTGTTTTTT. It translates to CSAQQGAANEKLFF.

This clonotype was counted many times. The chain is built from TRBV20-1 and TRBJ2-3, with 11 nucleotides matching TRBD2. The germline CDR1 and CDR2 sequences are DFQATT and SNEGSKA (reference sequence). The V and J ends lost 5 bases and 1 base, in that order; junction bases with no gene match: 2. This CDR3 is 14 amino acids long. CDR3 loop: CSAGTSGRTDTQYF. CDR3 bases: TGCAGTGCTGGGACTAGCGGACGCACAGATACGCAGTATTTT.